Shown below are 7 T cell receptor beta chains from a single sample sequenced in a study of T-cell reconstitution after alpha-beta-depleted transplantation in children. Preparing the TCRbeta library involved the use of unique molecular identifiers. TCRdb itself ran the PCR reads through MiXCR, one entry per CDR3 protein. The table shows a few hundred thousand distinct CDR3 sequences, with 10% to 15% occurring only once. The sequences come from PBMCs, mostly from graft donor cells, collected 360 days after TCRalphabeta/CD19-depleted stem cell transplant. The receptors come from a male patient younger than 18 who had a stem cell transplant for acute myeloid leukemia, so the T cells may come from the graft donor.

This clonotype was seen more than once but under ten times. The V and J genes are TRBV5-8 and TRBJ2-3, with D perhaps matching TRBD1 (6 bases). Germline V lookup: CDR1 SGHTS, CDR2 YDEGEE. The CDR3 totals 16 residues. V lost 0 bases and J lost 3, with 14 bases in between. CDR3 sequence (DNA): TGTGCCAGCAGCTTGGCTGCCCCCAGGGGAACAGATACGCAGTATTTT. This codes for CASSLAAPRGTDTQYF. The variable domain in full, completed from reference TRBV5-8 and TRBJ2-3, reads EAGVTQSPTHLIKTRGQQATLRCSPISGHTSVYWYQQALGLGLQFLLWYDEGEERNRGNFPPRFSGRQFPNYSSELNVNALELEDSALYLCASSLAAPRGTDTQYFGPGTRLTVL.

V usage is TRBV24-1 and J usage is TRBJ2-1; TRBD2 matches at 9 bases. Unmatched junction bases numbered 2, after V lost 5 bases and J lost 4 bases. Germline V gives CDR1 KGHDR, CDR2 SFDVKD. CDR3 length: 14 residues. The CDR3 coding sequence is TGTGCCACCAGTGGGCTAGCGGGGTACAATGAGCAGTTCTTC. Its protein product is CATSGLAGYNEQFF.

This clonotype has more than one count but fewer than ten. V usage is TRBV7-2 and J usage is TRBJ2-7, with a weak D call TRBD1 (5 bases). Trimming removed 0 bases at V and 2 bases at J, with 11 bases between. Germline CDR1 and CDR2: SGHTA and FQGNSA. The CDR3 runs to 15 residues. The CDR3 region has the DNA TGTGCCAGCAGCTTAGCTCAGGGTGCGGCCTACGAGCAGTACTTC. Translation gives CASSLAQGAAYEQYF.

In this sample, this clonotype turned up a few times. V is TRBV29-1 and J is TRBJ2-7; D possibly matches TRBD1 or TRBD2 (6 bases each). V dropped 4 bases and J dropped 7 bases, with 8 bases sitting between them. The CDR3 extends over 10 amino acids. The germline V gene has CDR1 SQVTM and CDR2 ANQGSEA. Here the CDR3 reads CSVAGAEQYF. The CDR3 region has the DNA TGCAGCGTTGCGGGGGCGGAGCAGTACTTC.

DNA of the CDR3: TGTGCCAGCAGGAGACCGGGAACCCCAGATGAGCAGTTCTTC. Translated, it gives CASRRPGTPDEQFF. The rearrangement links TRBV7-2 to TRBJ2-1, with a tentative D call TRBD2 (5 bases). The CDR3 contains 14 residues. The germline V and J ends were trimmed by 6 bases and 8 bases, with 17 bases remaining between them. Germline-derived CDR1 and CDR2 are SGHTA and FQGNSA.

The rearrangement links TRBV6-2 or TRBV6-3 to TRBJ2-3, with 10 nucleotides matching TRBD1. This CDR3 comprises 16 residues. V dropped 5 bases and J dropped 4; count of bases not matched to a gene: 9. Germline V gene sequence: CDR1 MNHEY, CDR2 SVGEGT. For the CDR3, the DNA is TGTGCCAGCAGTCTACCAGACAGGGGGCATGCAGATACGCAGTATTTT. Protein product: CASSLPDRGHADTQYF.

The chain employs TRBV18 and TRBJ2-7, with TRBD1 identical over 10 bases. V lost 0 bases and J lost 2; bases outside the gene matches: 4. Germline V gene data show CDR1 as KGHSH and CDR2 as LQKENI. The CDR3 is made up of 16 amino acids. DNA of the CDR3: TGTGCCAGCTCACCACCGGACAGGGGGTCAACCTACGAGCAGTACTTC. It encodes CASSPPDRGSTYEQYF.